The clone carrying this T cell receptor beta chain was counted ten times or more. The antigen remains undetermined. The data were taken from a study of response to subunit inactivated influenza vaccine. Broader study findings: The authors put forward the suggestion that each seasonal influenza vaccination may bring in only a limited number of new T cells.

This CDR3 is 13 amino acids long. Germline lookup yields CDR1 MNHEY and CDR2 SVGAGI. The V end was cut by 0 bases, the J end by 2 bases, with 4 bases between. TCRdb reanalysed the RT-PCR reads using MiXCR and keeps one entry per CDR3 protein. Of hundreds of thousands of distinct CDR3 sequences listed, around 18% are singletons. This TCR derives from a man aged 50 or older who received an inactivated influenza vaccine. This chain uses TRBV6-5 with TRBJ1-2; D remains unclear. The sample consisted of PBMCs from blood, taken roughly 5 days after vaccination. The CDR3 spells CASSYSGNYGYTF. Written as DNA, the CDR3 is TGTGCCAGCAGTTACTCGGGGAACTATGGCTACACCTTC.